The rows below give T cell receptor beta chains drawn from one sample of a study of CD8 T cells in Susac syndrome. TCRdb re-called the immunoSEQ multiplex PCR reads with MiXCR, one entry per CDR3 protein. Of some 63,000 distinct CDR3 sequences listed, about 94% are singletons. Sequenced sample: CD8+ T cells from PBMCs. The receptor set was obtained from a human donor with multiple sclerosis. Both conserved end residues are part of each CDR3. The listing skips clone size in some rows; elsewhere it reads once, few, many or a size class.

v_gene,abundance,CDR3aa
TRBV7-9,.,CASLKPGGDEQFF
TRBV11-2,.,CASTRPGTGPYEQYF
TRBV5-6,.,CASSYTGELFF
TRBV7-9,.,CASSRQGDEQFF
TRBV20-1,.,CSARPQGENYGYTF
TRBV7-8,.,CASSLGRWANSNQPQHF
TRBV15,.,CATSRVKGILEQYF
TRBV2,.,CASSEGDLGFRSPLHF
TRBV29-1,.,CSVVGGDRGPYNEQFF
TRBV6-6,.,CASTQGSWGVNQPQHF
TRBV20-1,.,CSARVSGWGENTEAFF
TRBV29-1,.,CSPKVMREQFF
TRBV24-1,.,CATRVGGEDEQFF
TRBV27,once,CASSLRDLGEQYF
TRBV9,.,CASSPRTSGVTDTQYF
TRBV30,.,CAWTRGVRGSPLHF
TRBV7-9,.,CASSLAPRRPDRLGYTF
TRBV5-4,.,CASSRGQTDYEQYF
TRBV7-9,.,CASSPPPRNEKLFF
TRBV5-6,.,CASSLSGGHEQYF
TRBV5-1,.,CASSLGQDNEQFF
TRBV20-1,.,CSAELDGGRHTGELFF
TRBV29-1,.,CSVERDTSSYEQYF
TRBV28,.,CASTPGGASGANVLTF
TRBV6-2/TRBV6-3,.,CASSDRTSGTDTQYF